The T cell receptor (beta chain) described here comes from a study of OX40 agonist ivuxolimab in advanced cancers. In the study overall: Ivuxolimab was an agonistic, fully human IgG2 monoclonal antibody directed against OX40 (CD134), a costimulatory receptor. The monotherapy dose-escalation portion (N ≈ 52 patients) of the phase I ivuxolimab trial is reported in the paper. The point of sequencing TCRbeta in the periphery was to test whether ivuxolimab changed TCR sequence diversity and drove clonal T-cell expansion. Intravenous ivuxolimab was administered to patients every 2 weeks at six dose levels: 0.01, 0.1, 0.3, 1.5, 3 and 10 mg/kg. Patients were allowed to have had prior anti-PD-1, anti-PD-L1 or anti-CTLA-4 therapy, and roughly 40% of the dose-escalation patients had been treated with checkpoint inhibitors. Of the 50 to 55 patients in dose escalation, some 19 had hepatocellular carcinoma, about 15 had melanoma, 9 had renal cell carcinoma and 9 had head and neck cancer. In the dose-escalation cohort, over 65% of patients were male, and the mean age was around 60 years, with a range of about 23 to 90. Three dose-escalation patients achieved partial responses, one with hepatocellular carcinoma and two with cutaneous melanoma. Results and caveats for the whole study, not just this receptor: In the 0.1-3.0 mg/kg groups, partial responders had among the lowest normalized peripheral clonal expansion, particularly in CD8+ T cells. On average, CD8+ T cells showed more expanded clones than CD4+ T cells after ivuxolimab. Low levels of normalized T-cell clonal expansion were also seen in some patients who did not respond. Clonal expansion of both CD4+ and CD8+ blood T cells was observed from baseline to week 6 at doses 0.1 to 3.0 mg/kg. Antigen specificity was not determined for the clonally expanded peripheral T cells.

Genomic DNA was isolated from the sorted cells so that the TCRbeta CDR3 region could be sequenced. TCRbeta CDR3 regions were sequenced using the immunoSEQ Assay. TCRdb holds this immuneACCESS table with in-frame rearrangements only. Some clones are missing; in checked studies, unresolved V genes explain under half, and the rest has no known cause. This sample is represented by over 100,000 clones; around 87% of them were singletons. About 0.55% of the sample comes from the top ten. Turning to this clone: This clone's antigen is unknown. No much larger clone is present one base from it, and per-base qualities are unavailable.

The CDR3 sequence holds 14 residues, the cysteine and phenylalanine included. Of the read, only the CDR3 DNA is kept; its 42 bases are in frame from base 1. V sheds 1 base and J sheds 0 bases, leaving 5 bases between their ends. CDR1 and CDR2, looked up from the germline V gene, are MGHDK and SYGVNS. Patients with autoimmune disease history or receiving systemic immunosuppression were excluded from the trial. Peripheral blood for TCR sequencing was collected from all dose cohorts at baseline, on cycle 4 day 1, and on cycle 7 day 1. The samples were drawn from a first-in-human, open-label, multicenter phase I dose-escalation trial of ivuxolimab. The trial enrolled adults with locally advanced or metastatic head and neck squamous cell, hepatocellular, melanoma or renal cell carcinoma. Before TCR sequencing, CD4+ T cells and CD8+ T cells from peripheral blood were sorted into separate populations.

The V and J segments used are TRBV25-1 and TRBJ2-3; the D gene is unclear. The TCR was taken from an adult with an advanced solid tumor such as melanoma, head and neck, liver or kidney cancer. The sample was CD4+ or CD8+ T cells sorted from blood, taken in a trial of the OX40 agonist ivuxolimab. The CDR3: CASSEWASTDTQYF. The DNA sequence follows: TGTGCCAGCAGTGAATGGGCTAGCACAGATACGCAGTATTTT.